These 14 T cell receptor beta chains were all obtained from the same sample, sequenced in a study of cytomegalovirus exposure and HLA in healthy donors. Amplification used 60 Vbeta primers and 13 Jbeta primers. TCRdb's table, derived via immunoSEQ multiplex PCR, lists solely in-frame clones and lacks some. The sample holds about 160,000 clones, about 64% seen once. The sample consisted of PBMCs. Every receptor here comes from a woman aged 55-70 years in good health and CMV-seropositive.

This sequence joins TRBV4-1 and TRBJ2-1; TRBD2 matches at 10 bases. Germline V CDR1 and CDR2: MGHRA, YSYEKL. This CDR3 is 15 amino acids long. The V gene end was trimmed by 3 bases and the J gene end by 12 bases; junction bases not matched to a gene: 11. CDR3 nucleotides: TGCGCCAGCAGCCACCACGGGACTAGCGAACTGGGGCAGTTCTTC. Translation gives CASSHHGTSELGQFF.

V usage is TRBV6-6 and J usage is TRBJ2-5, with 9 bases that match TRBD2. The J call may be faulty, since TRBJ2-7 better matches the DNA end. The CDR3 has 15 residues. Germline CDR1 and CDR2: MNHNY and SVGAGI (reference sequence). For the CDR3, the DNA is TGTGCCAGCAGTTACGGTAGCGGGAGCTCCTACGAGCAGTACTTC. This gives the protein CASSYGSGSSYEQYF.

The V and J genes are TRBV4-1 and TRBJ2-5; 7 positions match TRBD1. Germline CDR1 MGHRA, CDR2 YSYEKL. The J segment lost 4 bases and the V segment lost 0 bases, leaving 5 bases of the junction unmatched. This CDR3 is 15 amino acids long. The CDR3 coding sequence is TGCGCCAGCAGCCAAGATGACAGGGTAGGAGAGACCCAGTACTTC. Translation: CASSQDDRVGETQYF.

CDR3 nucleotide sequence: TGTGCCAGCAGCTTAGGGGTGACTAGCGGATACCAAGAGACCCAGTACTTC. Protein sequence: CASSLGVTSGYQETQYF. This chain uses TRBV7-2 with TRBJ2-5, with 9 bases fitting TRBD2. This CDR3 spans 17 amino acids. Germline V lookup: CDR1 SGHTA, CDR2 FQGNSA. V was clipped by 1 base and J by 0 bases; unmatched bases: 6.

This sequence joins TRBV4-3 and TRBJ2-1; 7 bases agree with TRBD1. Germline CDR1 reads LGHNA; CDR2 reads YSLEER. This CDR3 comprises 15 residues. V dropped 1 base and J dropped 2; count of bases not matched to a gene: 2. The CDR3 bases are TGCGCCAGCAGCCAAGGCCAGGGGGCCTACAATGAGCAGTTCTTC. This encodes CASSQGQGAYNEQFF.

This clone was observed a handful of times. The chain has TRBV29-1 and TRBJ1-3; TRBD1 matches at 8 bases. The CDR3 extends over 14 amino acids. V was clipped by 1 base and J by 3 bases; unmatched bases: 2. The germline V gene encodes CDR1 SQVTM and CDR2 ANQGSEA. CDR3 nucleotides: TGCAGCGTTGAAGGTGGACAGGGTGGAAACACCATATATTTT. This sequence encodes CSVEGGQGGNTIYF.

The CDR3 DNA follows: TGTGCCAGCAGCGAGACAGTCTCCTACGAGCAGTACTTC. Protein product: CASSETVSYEQYF. V and J are TRBV4-2 and TRBJ2-7, with D perhaps matching TRBD1 (5 bases). V lost 5 bases and J lost 0, with 8 bases in between. Looked up from germline, CDR1 is LGHNA and CDR2 is YNFKEQ. This CDR3 is built from 13 residues.

The chain carries TRBV28 and TRBJ2-3, with a weak D call TRBD2 (6 bases). Trimming took off 6 bases at V and 2 bases at J, with 15 bases between the two ends. In germline, CDR1 is MDHEN, CDR2 SYDVKM. There are 15 residues in the CDR3. CDR3 coding DNA: TGTGCCAGCAGCCCCGCGGGGCTTACCACAGATACGCAGTATTTT. As protein: CASSPAGLTTDTQYF.

This clone appeared a few times. The genes are TRBV21-1 and TRBJ2-4; the table's D call TRBD1 went unverified against the DNA. TRBV21-1 is noted as a pseudogene. The CDR3 consists of 14 residues. DNA for the CDR3: TGTGCCAGCAGCGTACCGGGACAGCTAAACATTCAGTACTTC. Encoded protein: CASSVPGQLNIQYF.

The table lists this clone with a count of one. The chain combines TRBV5-1 with TRBJ2-2; TRBD2 agrees at 8 bases. V lost 4 bases and J lost 6; bases outside the gene matches: 11. CDR3 length: 16 residues. Germline V lookup: CDR1 SGHRS, CDR2 YFSETQ. Here the CDR3 reads CASSPPGTRNSGELFF. The CDR3 region has the DNA TGCGCCAGCAGCCCCCCCGGGACTAGAAACTCCGGGGAGCTGTTTTTT. Based on the CDR3 plus reference TRBV5-1 and TRBJ2-2, the full variable domain is KAGVTQTPRYLIKTRGQQVTLSCSPISGHRSVSWYQQTPGQGLQFLFEYFSETQRNKGNFPGRFSGRQFSNSRSEMNVSTLELGDSALYLCASSPPGTRNSGELFFGEGSRLTVL.

This rearrangement joins TRBV7-3 to TRBJ2-6, with TRBD1 as a possible D gene (6 bases). Germline CDR1 SGHTA, CDR2 FQGTGA. The germline V and J ends were trimmed by 5 bases and 3 bases, with 17 bases remaining between them. The CDR3 is 17 amino acids. The CDR3 sequence is CASSPGHAVGGANVLTF. The CDR3 DNA follows: TGTGCCAGCAGCCCGGGACATGCCGTTGGTGGGGCCAACGTCCTGACTTTC.

V and J are TRBV4-1 and TRBJ2-1; D is ambiguous. Trimming took off 0 bases at V and 3 bases at J, with 9 bases between the two ends. The germline V gene encodes CDR1 MGHRA and CDR2 YSYEKL. The CDR3 extends over 15 amino acids. In DNA form, the CDR3 reads TGCGCCAGCAGCCAAGATGGCAGGCGCTACAATGAGCAGTTCTTC. It encodes CASSQDGRRYNEQFF.

V and J are TRBV7-2 and TRBJ2-1, with D tentatively TRBD2 (6 bases). The germline CDR1 and CDR2 sequences are SGHTA and FQGNSA. With 7 bases removed from V and 5 bases from J, the gap between germline ends came to 18 bases. The CDR3 extends over 15 amino acids. The DNA for the CDR3 is TGTGCCAGCATCCCCCAGACTAGTAGGGACAATGAGCAGTTCTTC. Translating it yields CASIPQTSRDNEQFF. The entire variable domain, with the rest obtained from reference TRBV7-2 and TRBJ2-1, is as follows: GAGVSQSPSNKVTEKGKDVELRCDPISGHTALYWYRQSLGQGLEFLIYFQGNSAPDKSGLPSDRFSAERTGGSVSTLTIQRTQQEDSAVYLCASIPQTSRDNEQFFGPGTRLTVL.

About this clone itself: One end of the junction does not line up with germline, which may come from a read error. This chain uses TRBV29-1 with TRBJ1-1; 9 bases line up with TRBD1. The CDR3 covers 13 residues. CDR1 is SQVTM and CDR2 is ANQGSEA in the germline V gene. The CDR3 DNA follows: TGCAGCGTCGAAGGGACAGGGTACACTGAAGCTTTCTTT. The encoded protein is CSVEGTGYTEAFF. The whole variable domain, remainder taken from reference TRBV29-1 and TRBJ1-1, is SAVISQKPSRDICQRGTSLTIQCQVDSQVTMMFWYRQQPGQSLTLIATANQGSEATYESGFVIDKFPISRPNLTFSTLTVSNMSPEDSSIYLCSVEGTGYTEAFFGQGTRLTVV.